Listed below are T cell receptor beta chains from one sample, sequenced in a study of T cell responses to AZD1222 COVID-19 vaccine. Using immunoSEQ multiplex PCR, the repertoire was profiled, and TCRdb retains in-frame clones only, with some absent. The sample lists roughly 45,000 clones, around four fifths occurring once. The specimen comprised peripheral blood, sampled 28 days after the second AZD1222 dose. These receptors all stem from an adult who received the AZD1222 COVID-19 vaccine. CDR3s include the opening cysteine and the closing phenylalanine or tryptophan. A D gene is named only where the DNA matches it firmly. Size is omitted from some rows. Given values are once, few, many or a class for expanded clones.

>TRBV5-1|TRBJ1-2|TRBD1|medium-sized
CASSLAGTGGGYTF
TGCGCCAGCAGTTTGGCCGGGACAGGGGGCGGCTACACCTTC
>TRBV7-6|TRBJ2-7|.|.
CASSLQAGSSYEQYF
TGTGCCAGCAGCTTACAGGCAGGGTCGTCCTACGAGCAGTACTTC
>TRBV6-1|TRBJ2-1|TRBD2|.
CASSETLAGADNEQFF
TGTGCCAGCAGTGAAACCCTAGCGGGGGCGGACAATGAGCAGTTCTTC
>TRBV12-3/TRBV12-4|TRBJ2-4|.|.
CASSFFRQGRYF
TGTGCCAGCAGTTTTTTCCGGCAGGGACGTTACTTC
>TRBV6-6|TRBJ1-1|.|.
CASSRSQNTEAFF
TGTGCCAGCAGTCGATCTCAGAACACTGAAGCTTTCTTT
>TRBV11-1|TRBJ2-1|TRBD2|.
CASSPSGGEADEQFF
TGTGCCAGCAGCCCTAGCGGGGGGGAGGCAGATGAGCAGTTCTTC
>TRBV2|TRBJ2-2|.|.
CASSVSGGGELFF
TGTGCCAGCAGTGTATCCGGTGGCGGGGAGCTGTTTTTT
>TRBV2|TRBJ2-1|TRBD1|.
CASSNPRGQGAIEQFF
TGTGCCAGCAGTAACCCTCGGGGACAGGGGGCAATTGAGCAGTTCTTC
>TRBV6-5|TRBJ1-5|.|.
CASSLKRGTQPQHF
TGTGCCAGCAGCCTAAAAAGGGGAACTCAGCCCCAGCATTTT
>TRBV29-1|TRBJ2-5|TRBD1|.
CSVLLAGGSETQYF
TGCAGCGTCCTCCTGGCAGGGGGATCGGAGACCCAGTACTTC
>TRBV4-2|TRBJ2-3|.|.
CASSQEPPRGGGKDTQYF
TGTGCCAGCAGCCAAGAACCCCCCAGGGGAGGCGGTAAGGATACGCAGTATTTT
>TRBV3-1/TRBV3-2|TRBJ2-2|.|.
CASSQVPGNTGELFF
TGTGCCAGCAGCCAAGTTCCTGGGAACACCGGGGAGCTGTTTTTT
>TRBV6-5|TRBJ1-5|.|.
CASTPTLGRPQHF
TGTGCCAGCACCCCTACTCTGGGTCGGCCCCAGCATTTT
>TRBV6-5|TRBJ2-1|.|.
CASSLNRFLQSQFF
TGTGCCAGCAGCCTAAACAGATTCCTACAGTCGCAGTTCTTC
>TRBV2|TRBJ1-2|TRBD1|.
CASRPQGASYTF
TGTGCCAGCAGGCCACAGGGGGCTAGCTACACCTTC
>TRBV21-1|TRBJ2-1|.|.
CASSPPDRAHEQFF
TGTGCCAGCAGCCCTCCAGATAGGGCCCATGAGCAGTTCTTC
>TRBV7-3|TRBJ1-1|.|.
CASSLMAEGTEAFF
TGTGCCAGCAGCTTAATGGCGGAGGGGACTGAAGCTTTCTTT